What follows is one TCR beta chain and its context. As yet, its antigen is unknown. This sample is part of a study of cytomegalovirus exposure and HLA in healthy donors. Study-wide results and limits: A later analysis associated some 16,000 TCR beta sequences with HLA alleles at a 0.05 false discovery rate. TCR beta chains numbering some 150 were designated cytomegalovirus-associated. It was reported that the classifier diagnosed cytomegalovirus status with high specificity and sensitivity in both the original and validation cohorts.

Trimming removed 5 bases from V and 3 bases from J; junction bases left unmatched: 3. Looked up from germline, CDR1 is SQVTM and CDR2 is ANQGSEA. The CDR3 totals 12 residues. The PCR ran on 60 Vbeta and 13 Jbeta primers. Measured with immunoSEQ multiplex PCR; TCRdb has only the in-frame clones, and not every one. The table shows 100,000 to 150,000 clones, with over 80% occurring only once. The sequence was obtained from a boy aged 5 to 17 in good health and CMV-seronegative. This chain links TRBV29-1 with TRBJ2-7; 8 positions agree with TRBD1. The material sequenced was PBMCs. The CDR3 DNA sequence: TGCAGCGTTCAGACAGGGGACTACGAGCAGTACTTC. It codes for CSVQTGDYEQYF.